Listed below are T cell receptor beta chains from one sample, sequenced in a study of blood T cell dynamics during melanoma immunotherapy. The method was immunoSEQ multiplex PCR; TCRdb's version includes in-frame clones alone and lacks a portion of them. The data hold 25,000 to 30,000 clones, with 80% to 85% observed a single time. The input for sequencing was blood, taken from a patient treated with checkpoint blockade. These receptors all come from a human donor with melanoma. Each CDR3 is given with its conserved first and last residue. Fields, in order: CDR3 DNA, CDR3 protein, J gene, clone size, V gene, D gene. A D gene is named only where the DNA matches it firmly. Size tells how often a clone was seen (once, few, many) or the class of an expanded clone, and some rows leave it out.

TGCAGTGCTAGGGGCCGGGAGCTGTTTTTT | CSARGRELFF | TRBJ2-2 | . | TRBV20-1 | .
TGTGCCAGCAGTTGGAGCGTAGTGAGAAACTATGGCTACACCTTC | CASSWSVVRNYGYTF | TRBJ1-2 | . | TRBV6-5 | .
TGTGCCAGCAGTGAATCCAGCATGAGGGGGCAGTATTTT | CASSESSMRGQYF | TRBJ2-3 | . | TRBV25-1 | .
TGCGCCAGCAGCCCCTCGGGGGGGGCAGCTATTTCAACCGGGGAGCTGTTTTTT | CASSPSGGAAISTGELFF | TRBJ2-2 | . | TRBV4-1 | TRBD2
TGTGCCAGCAGCCCTTGGGACCGCACCTTCTATGGCTACACCTTC | CASSPWDRTFYGYTF | TRBJ1-2 | once | TRBV28 | .
TGTGCCAGCAGCAACCGAGGAGGGCGTGTCACTGAAGCTTTCTTT | CASSNRGGRVTEAFF | TRBJ1-1 | . | TRBV21-1 | .
TGCAGCGCGTCACAGGACAGATATGGCTACACCTTC | CSASQDRYGYTF | TRBJ1-2 | few | TRBV29-1 | .
TGTGCCAGCTCACTTCAGGACAATGAGCAGTTCTTC | CASSLQDNEQFF | TRBJ2-1 | . | TRBV18 | .
TGTGCCAGCAGTCGACTCGGACAGACTGGAAACACCATATATTTT | CASSRLGQTGNTIYF | TRBJ1-3 | . | TRBV27 | .
TGTGCCAGTAGTATAGGGGCTGGGCTGTTTTTT | CASSIGAGLFF | TRBJ2-2 | . | TRBV19 | .
TGTGCCAGCAGTTTAATACGCCCGGGCCCACGGGCCACCGGGGAGCTGTTTTTT | CASSLIRPGPRATGELFF | TRBJ2-2 | medium-sized | TRBV6-8 | .
TGCGCCAGCAGCCCAGACTCGCGGGACTCCAAATCTGAAGCTTTCTTT | CASSPDSRDSKSEAFF | TRBJ1-1 | . | TRBV5-1 | .
TGTGCCAGCAGCCTAAAATTAGTAGGGCAGCCCCAGCATTTT | CASSLKLVGQPQHF | TRBJ1-5 | . | TRBV5-6 | .
TGCGCCAGCAGCCAAGGTTGGGCGGGAGGTGAGACCCAGTACTTC | CASSQGWAGGETQYF | TRBJ2-5 | . | TRBV4-1 | TRBD2
TGCGCCAGCAGCTTGAACGGAGGCAGCTCCTACGAGCAGTACTTC | CASSLNGGSSYEQYF | TRBJ2-7 | . | TRBV5-1 | .
TGTGCCAGCAGTAACGACAGGGTTGGGACTGAAGCTTTCTTT | CASSNDRVGTEAFF | TRBJ1-1 | once | TRBV2 | TRBD1
TGTGCCAGCAGTTGGACTAGCGGGAGTACATCTTACAATGAGCAGTTCTTC | CASSWTSGSTSYNEQFF | TRBJ2-1 | . | TRBV28 | TRBD2
TGTGCCAGCAGTGAACTCGGGACAGCAAATGAAAAACTGTTTTTT | CASSELGTANEKLFF | TRBJ1-4 | . | TRBV25-1 | TRBD1
TGTGCCAGCAGCCCCGACAGCCCTGAAGCTTTCTTT | CASSPDSPEAFF | TRBJ1-1 | . | TRBV7-2 | .
TGCGCCAGCAGCTTGGCAGCTAGCGGGAACCTCCAACTCTACGAGCAGTACTTC | CASSLAASGNLQLYEQYF | TRBJ2-7 | . | TRBV5-1 | TRBD2
TGTGCCAGCCGGAATGGGGGTAGTACGGGTCAGCCCCAGCATTTT | CASRNGGSTGQPQHF | TRBJ1-5 | . | TRBV28 | .
TGTGCCAGCTCCGGCGAGGCGATTTACGAGCAGTACTTC | CASSGEAIYEQYF | TRBJ2-7 | . | TRBV6-1 | .
TGTGCCAGCAGCCCCTCGACTAGGGCGGATGAGCAGTTCTTC | CASSPSTRADEQFF | TRBJ2-1 | once | TRBV5-6 | .
TGCAGCGTTGAAAGGGGACAGTTT | CSVERGQF | TRBJ1-1 | . | TRBV29-1 | TRBD1
TGTGCCAGCAGTCTGCCGGGACATCCGATGGGGTTT | CASSLPGHPMGF | TRBJ1-1 | . | TRBV28 | .
TGTGCCAGCAGTTCCGGGGACAGGCGAGCCGGAAACACCATATATTTT | CASSSGDRRAGNTIYF | TRBJ1-3 | . | TRBV28 | TRBD1